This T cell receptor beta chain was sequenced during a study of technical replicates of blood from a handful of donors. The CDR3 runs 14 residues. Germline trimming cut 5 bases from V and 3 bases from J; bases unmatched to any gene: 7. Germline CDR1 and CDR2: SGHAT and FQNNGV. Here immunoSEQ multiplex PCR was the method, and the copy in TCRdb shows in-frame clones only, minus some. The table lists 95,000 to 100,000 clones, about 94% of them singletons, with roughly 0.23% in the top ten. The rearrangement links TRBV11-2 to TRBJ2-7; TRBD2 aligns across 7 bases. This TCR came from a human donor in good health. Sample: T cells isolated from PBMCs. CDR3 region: CASSPSSGNYEQYF. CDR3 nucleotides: TGTGCCAGCAGCCCATCTAGCGGAAACTACGAGCAGTACTTC.